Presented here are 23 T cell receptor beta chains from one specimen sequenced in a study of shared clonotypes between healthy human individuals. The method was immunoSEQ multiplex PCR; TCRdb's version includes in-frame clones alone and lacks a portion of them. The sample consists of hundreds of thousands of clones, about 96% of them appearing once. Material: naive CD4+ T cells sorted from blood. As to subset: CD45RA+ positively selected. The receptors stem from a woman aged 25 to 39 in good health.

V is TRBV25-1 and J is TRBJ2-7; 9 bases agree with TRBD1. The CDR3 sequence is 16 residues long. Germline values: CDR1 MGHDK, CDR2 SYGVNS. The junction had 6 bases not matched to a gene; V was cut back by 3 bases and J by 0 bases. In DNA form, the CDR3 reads TGTGCCAGCAGTGACGGACAGGGGACGAGCTCCTACGAGCAGTACTTC. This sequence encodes CASSDGQGTSSYEQYF.

The CDR3 protein is CASSPRTTLTSEAFF. The CDR3 bases are TGTGCCAGCTCACCCAGAACCACGCTGACCAGCGAAGCTTTCTTT. The chain has TRBV18 and TRBJ1-1, with unresolved D. The germline V gene encodes CDR1 KGHSH and CDR2 LQKENI. CDR3 length: 15 residues. Trimming pared 3 bases from V and 8 bases from J, leaving 19 bases between.

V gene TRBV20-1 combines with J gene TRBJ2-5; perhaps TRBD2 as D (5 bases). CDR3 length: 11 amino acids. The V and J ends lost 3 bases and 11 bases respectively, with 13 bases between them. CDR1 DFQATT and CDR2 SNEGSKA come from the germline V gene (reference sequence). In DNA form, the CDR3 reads TGCAGTGCTAGGGTACGGGATTTTCAGTACTTC. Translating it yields CSARVRDFQYF.

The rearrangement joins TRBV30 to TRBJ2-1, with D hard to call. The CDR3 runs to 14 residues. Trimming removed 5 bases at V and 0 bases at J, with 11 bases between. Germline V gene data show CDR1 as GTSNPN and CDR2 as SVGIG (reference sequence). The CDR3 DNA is TGTGCCTGGGGTAGACTTGCCTCCTACAATGAGCAGTTCTTC. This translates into CAWGRLASYNEQFF. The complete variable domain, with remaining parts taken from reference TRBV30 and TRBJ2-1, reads SQTIHQWPATLVQPVGSPLSLECTVEGTSNPNLYWYRQAAGRGLQLLFYSVGIGQISSEVPQNLSASRPQDRQFILSSKKLLLSDSGFYLCAWGRLASYNEQFFGPGTRLTVL.

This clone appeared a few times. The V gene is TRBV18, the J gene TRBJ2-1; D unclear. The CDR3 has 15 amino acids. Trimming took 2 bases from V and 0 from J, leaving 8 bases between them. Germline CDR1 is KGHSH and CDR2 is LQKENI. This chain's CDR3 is CASSPNGDSYNEQFF. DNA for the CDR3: TGTGCCAGCTCACCAAATGGAGACTCCTACAATGAGCAGTTCTTC.

CDR3 nucleotides: TGCGCCAGCAGCTTGGCCGAGGGGGAGCTGTTTTTT. Translation: CASSLAEGELFF. This chain links TRBV5-1 with TRBJ2-2, with unresolved D. Deletions cut 0 bases from V and 8 bases from J, with 5 bases between. Looked up from germline, CDR1 is SGHRS and CDR2 is YFSETQ. The CDR3 is 12 amino acids.

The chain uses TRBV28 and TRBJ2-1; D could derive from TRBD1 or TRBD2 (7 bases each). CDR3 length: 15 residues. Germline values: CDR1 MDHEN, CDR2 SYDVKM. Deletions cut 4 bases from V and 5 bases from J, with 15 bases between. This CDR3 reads CASSSPGGLNNEQFF. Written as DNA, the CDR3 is TGTGCCAGCAGTTCCCCAGGGGGACTAAACAATGAGCAGTTCTTC.

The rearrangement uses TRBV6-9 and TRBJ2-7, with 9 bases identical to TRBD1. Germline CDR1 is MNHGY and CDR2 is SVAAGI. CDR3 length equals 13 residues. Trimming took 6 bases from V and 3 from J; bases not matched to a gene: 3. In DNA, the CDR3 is TGTGCCAGCAGCAAGGGACAGGGCTACGAGCAGTACTTC. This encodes CASSKGQGYEQYF.

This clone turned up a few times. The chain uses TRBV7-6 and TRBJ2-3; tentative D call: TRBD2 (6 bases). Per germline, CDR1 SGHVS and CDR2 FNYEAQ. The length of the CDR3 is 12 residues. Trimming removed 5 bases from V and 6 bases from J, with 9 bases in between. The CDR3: CASSRGSDTQYF. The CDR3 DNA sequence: TGTGCCAGCAGCCGGGGGTCGGATACGCAGTATTTT.

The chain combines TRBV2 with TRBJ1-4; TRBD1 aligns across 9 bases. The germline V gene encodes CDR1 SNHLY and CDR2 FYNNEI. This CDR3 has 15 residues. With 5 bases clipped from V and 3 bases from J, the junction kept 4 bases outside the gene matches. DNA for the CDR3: TGTGCCAGCAGTATACAGGGGGCGGCTAATGAAAAACTGTTTTTT. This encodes CASSIQGAANEKLFF. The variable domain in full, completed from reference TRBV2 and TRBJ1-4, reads EPEVTQTPSHQVTQMGQEVILRCVPISNHLYFYWYRQILGQKVEFLVSFYNNEISEKSEIFDDQFSVERPDGSNFTLKIRSTKLEDSAMYFCASSIQGAANEKLFFGSGTQLSVL.

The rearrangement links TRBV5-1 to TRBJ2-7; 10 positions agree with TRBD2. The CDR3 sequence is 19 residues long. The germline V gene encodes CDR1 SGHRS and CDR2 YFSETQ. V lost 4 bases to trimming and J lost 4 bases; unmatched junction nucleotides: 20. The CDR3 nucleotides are TGCGCCAGCAGCAACCGGGACAGACAAATTAGCGGGAGGAGGTACGAGCAGTACTTC. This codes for CASSNRDRQISGRRYEQYF.

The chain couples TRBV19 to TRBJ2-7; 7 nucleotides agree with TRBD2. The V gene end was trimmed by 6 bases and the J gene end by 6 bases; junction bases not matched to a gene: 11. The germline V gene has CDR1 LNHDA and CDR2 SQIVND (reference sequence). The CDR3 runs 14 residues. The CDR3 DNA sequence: TGTGCCAGTAGCGAGGGAGGGAGGTTCTCCGAGCAGTACTTC. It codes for CASSEGGRFSEQYF.

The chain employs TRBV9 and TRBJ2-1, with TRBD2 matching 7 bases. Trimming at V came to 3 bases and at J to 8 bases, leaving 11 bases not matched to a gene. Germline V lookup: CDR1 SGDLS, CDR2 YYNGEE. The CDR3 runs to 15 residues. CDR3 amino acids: CASSGPGGGGDEQFF. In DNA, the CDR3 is TGTGCCAGCAGCGGTCCAGGTGGGGGAGGGGATGAGCAGTTCTTC.

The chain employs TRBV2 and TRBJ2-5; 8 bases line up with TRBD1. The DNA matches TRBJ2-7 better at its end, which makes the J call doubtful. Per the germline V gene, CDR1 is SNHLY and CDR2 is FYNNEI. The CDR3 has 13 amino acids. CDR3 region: CASRRTGIYEQYF. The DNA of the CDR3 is TGTGCCAGCAGAAGGACAGGGATCTACGAGCAGTACTTC.

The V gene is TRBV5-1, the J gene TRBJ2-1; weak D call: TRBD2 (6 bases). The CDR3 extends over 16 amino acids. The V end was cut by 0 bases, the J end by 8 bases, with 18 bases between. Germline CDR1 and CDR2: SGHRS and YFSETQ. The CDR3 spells CASSLAGRDTEDEQFF. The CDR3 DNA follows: TGCGCCAGCAGCTTGGCCGGGCGGGATACCGAGGATGAGCAGTTCTTC.

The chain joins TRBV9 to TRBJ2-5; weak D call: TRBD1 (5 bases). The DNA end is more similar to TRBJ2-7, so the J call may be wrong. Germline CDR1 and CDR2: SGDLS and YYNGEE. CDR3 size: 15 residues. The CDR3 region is CASSVLDTPSYEQYF. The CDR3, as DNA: TGTGCCAGCAGCGTTTTGGACACTCCCTCCTACGAGCAGTACTTC.

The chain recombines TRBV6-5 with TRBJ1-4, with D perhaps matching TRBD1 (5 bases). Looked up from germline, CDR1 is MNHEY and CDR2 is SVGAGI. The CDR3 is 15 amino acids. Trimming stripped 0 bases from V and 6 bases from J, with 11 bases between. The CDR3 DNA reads TGTGCCAGCAGTTACTCGGGGCAGGGCTATGAAAAACTGTTTTTT. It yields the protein CASSYSGQGYEKLFF.

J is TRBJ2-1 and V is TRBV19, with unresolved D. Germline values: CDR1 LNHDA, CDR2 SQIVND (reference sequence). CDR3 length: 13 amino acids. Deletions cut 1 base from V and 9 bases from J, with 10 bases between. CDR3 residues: CASSIGPTTEQFF. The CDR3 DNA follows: TGTGCCAGTAGTATAGGACCGACAACTGAGCAGTTCTTC.

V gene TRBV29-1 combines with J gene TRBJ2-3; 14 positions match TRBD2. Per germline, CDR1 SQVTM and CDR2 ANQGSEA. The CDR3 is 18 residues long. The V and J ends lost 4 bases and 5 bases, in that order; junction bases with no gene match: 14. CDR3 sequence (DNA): TGCAGCGTTGGGCGAGGAGGGACTAGCGGGAGAAGCGGAGATACGCAGTATTTT. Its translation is CSVGRGGTSGRSGDTQYF.

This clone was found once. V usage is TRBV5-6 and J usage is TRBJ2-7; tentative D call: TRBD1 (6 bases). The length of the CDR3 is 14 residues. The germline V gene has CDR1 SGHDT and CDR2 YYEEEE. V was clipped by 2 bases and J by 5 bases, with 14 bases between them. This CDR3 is CASSLPGTNHEQYF. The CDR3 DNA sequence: TGTGCCAGCAGCTTACCCGGGACAAACCACGAGCAGTACTTC.

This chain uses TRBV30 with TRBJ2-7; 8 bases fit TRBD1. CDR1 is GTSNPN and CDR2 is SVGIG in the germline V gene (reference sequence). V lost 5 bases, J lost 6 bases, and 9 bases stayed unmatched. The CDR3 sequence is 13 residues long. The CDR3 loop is CAWEKTGAFEQYF. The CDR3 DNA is TGTGCCTGGGAAAAGACAGGGGCCTTCGAGCAGTACTTC.

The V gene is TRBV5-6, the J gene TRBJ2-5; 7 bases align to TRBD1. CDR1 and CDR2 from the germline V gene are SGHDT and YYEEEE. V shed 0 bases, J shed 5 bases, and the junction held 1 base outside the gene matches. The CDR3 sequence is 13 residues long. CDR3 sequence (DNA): TGTGCCAGCAGCTTGGAAGGGGGCGAGACCCAGTACTTC. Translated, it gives CASSLEGGETQYF.

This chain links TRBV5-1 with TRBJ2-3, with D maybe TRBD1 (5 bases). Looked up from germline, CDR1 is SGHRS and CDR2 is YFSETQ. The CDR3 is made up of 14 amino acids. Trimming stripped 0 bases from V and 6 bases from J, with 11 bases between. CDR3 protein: CASSLGQRWDTQYF. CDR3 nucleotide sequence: TGCGCCAGCAGCTTGGGACAGCGATGGGATACGCAGTATTTT.